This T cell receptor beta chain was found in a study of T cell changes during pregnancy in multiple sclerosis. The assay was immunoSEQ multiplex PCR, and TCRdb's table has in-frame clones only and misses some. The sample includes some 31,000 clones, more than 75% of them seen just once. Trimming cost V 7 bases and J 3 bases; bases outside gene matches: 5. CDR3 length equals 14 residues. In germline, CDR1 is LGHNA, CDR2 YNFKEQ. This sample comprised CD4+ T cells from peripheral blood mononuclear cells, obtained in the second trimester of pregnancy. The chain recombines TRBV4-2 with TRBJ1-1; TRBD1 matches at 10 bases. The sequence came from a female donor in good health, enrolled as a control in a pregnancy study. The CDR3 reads CASTYGTGDTEAFF. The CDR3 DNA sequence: TGTGCCAGCACCTACGGGACAGGGGACACTGAAGCTTTCTTT.